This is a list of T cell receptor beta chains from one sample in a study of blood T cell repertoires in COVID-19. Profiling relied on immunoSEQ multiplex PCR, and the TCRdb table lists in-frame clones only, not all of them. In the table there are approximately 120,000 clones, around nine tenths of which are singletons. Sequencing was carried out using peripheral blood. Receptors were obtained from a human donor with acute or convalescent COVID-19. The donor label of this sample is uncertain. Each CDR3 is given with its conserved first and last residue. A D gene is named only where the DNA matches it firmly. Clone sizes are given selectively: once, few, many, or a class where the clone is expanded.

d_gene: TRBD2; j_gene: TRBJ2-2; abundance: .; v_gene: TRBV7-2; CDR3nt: TGTGCCAGCATTAGCGGGGGGGCGGCGAACACCGGGGAGCTGTTTTTT; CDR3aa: CASISGGAANTGELFF
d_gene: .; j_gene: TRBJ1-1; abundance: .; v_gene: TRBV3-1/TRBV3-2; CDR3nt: TGTGCCAGCAGCCAATCCGGTGAAGCTTTCTTT; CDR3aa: CASSQSGEAFF
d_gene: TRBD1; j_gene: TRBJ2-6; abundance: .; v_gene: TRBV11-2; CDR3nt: TGTGCCAGCAGCTTATTGGCCGGGACAGGGGGCTCTGGGGCCAACGTCCTGACTTTC; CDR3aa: CASSLLAGTGGSGANVLTF
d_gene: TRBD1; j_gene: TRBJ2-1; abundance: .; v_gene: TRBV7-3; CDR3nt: TGTGCCAGCAGCTTAACCACAGGGGGGTACAATGAGCAGTTCTTC; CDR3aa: CASSLTTGGYNEQFF
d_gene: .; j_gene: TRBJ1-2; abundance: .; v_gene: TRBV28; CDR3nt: TGTGCCAGCAGTTTACTCAAGGGCCCCATCCGGGGCTATGGCTACACCTTC; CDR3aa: CASSLLKGPIRGYGYTF
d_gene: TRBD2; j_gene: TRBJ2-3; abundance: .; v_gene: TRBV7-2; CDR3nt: TGTGCCAGCAGCAATAGGGGGACTAGCGGCACAGATACGCAGTATTTT; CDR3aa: CASSNRGTSGTDTQYF
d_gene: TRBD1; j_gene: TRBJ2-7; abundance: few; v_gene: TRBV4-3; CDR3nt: TGCGCCAGCAGCCTCGGGACAGGGGCCTACGAGCAGTACTTC; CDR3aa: CASSLGTGAYEQYF
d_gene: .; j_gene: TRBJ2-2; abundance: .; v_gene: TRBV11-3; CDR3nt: TGTGCCAGCAGCTCCAAAGGGGCGGTTATGGACGGGGAGCTGTTTTTT; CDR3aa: CASSSKGAVMDGELFF
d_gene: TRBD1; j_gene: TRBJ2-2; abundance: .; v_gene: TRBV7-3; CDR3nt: TGTGCCAGCAGAACAGGGGGTGGTAATACCGGGGAGCTGTTTTTT; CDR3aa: CASRTGGGNTGELFF
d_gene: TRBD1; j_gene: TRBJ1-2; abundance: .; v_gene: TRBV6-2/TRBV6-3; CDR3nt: TGTGCCAGCAGTTCCTTCAATCTACATACCGGGACAGGGGTCGGTGGCTACACCTTC; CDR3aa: CASSSFNLHTGTGVGGYTF
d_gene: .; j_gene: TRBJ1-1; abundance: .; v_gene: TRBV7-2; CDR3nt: TGTGCCAGCAGCTGGCCCACAGGAGGGAATGACGCTTTCTTT; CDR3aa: CASSWPTGGNDAFF
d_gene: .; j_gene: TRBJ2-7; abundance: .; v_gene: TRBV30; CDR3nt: TGTGCCTGCTACCACCCCGGGAAGGCATACGAGCAGTACTTC; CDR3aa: CACYHPGKAYEQYF
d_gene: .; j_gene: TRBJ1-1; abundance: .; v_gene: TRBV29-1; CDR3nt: TGCAGCGTCGTACTCAACCAGGGGAGAGGGGTCGCAGAAGCTTTCTTT; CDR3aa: CSVVLNQGRGVAEAFF
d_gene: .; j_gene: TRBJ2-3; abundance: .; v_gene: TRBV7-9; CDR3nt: TGTGCCAGCAGCTTAGGTGGCAGTCTCACAGATACGCAGTATTTT; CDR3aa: CASSLGGSLTDTQYF
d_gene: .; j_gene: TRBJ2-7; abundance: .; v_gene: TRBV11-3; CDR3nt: TGTGCCAGCAGCTCCGGCTCCTACGAGCAGTACTTC; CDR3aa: CASSSGSYEQYF
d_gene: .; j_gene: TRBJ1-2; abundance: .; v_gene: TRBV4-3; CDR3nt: TGCGCCAGCAGCCAAGATCCTTACGCGGGACTCGGCTATGGCTACACCTTC; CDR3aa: CASSQDPYAGLGYGYTF
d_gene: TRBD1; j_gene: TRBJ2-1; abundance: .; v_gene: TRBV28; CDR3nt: TGTGCCAGCAGCTCGGGACAGGGGGGTGAGCAGTTCTTC; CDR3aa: CASSSGQGGEQFF